The 27 T cell receptor beta chains in this list originate from one sample, sequenced in a study of T cell responses to AZD1222 COVID-19 vaccine. Libraries were prepared by immunoSEQ multiplex PCR; TCRdb keeps only in-frame clonotypes and omits some of them. The sample contains roughly 95,000 clones, 92% of which appear only once. Specimen: peripheral blood, collected 28 days after the second AZD1222 dose. All receptors derive from an adult who received the AZD1222 COVID-19 vaccine.

This CDR3 is CASLAGGSTDTQYF. Written as DNA, the CDR3 is TGTGCCTCCCTAGCGGGGGGGAGCACAGATACGCAGTATTTT. The chain combines TRBV30 with TRBJ2-3, with 12 bases matching TRBD2. V lost 7 bases to trimming and J lost 0 bases; unmatched junction nucleotides: 2. The CDR3 contains 14 residues. Looked up from germline, CDR1 is GTSNPN and CDR2 is SVGIG (reference sequence).

The chain couples TRBV10-1 to TRBJ1-2, with 7 bases aligning to TRBD1. The germline gives CDR1 WNHNN, CDR2 SYGVQD (reference sequence). With 5 bases clipped from V and 2 bases from J, the junction kept 2 bases outside the gene matches. The CDR3 extends over 13 amino acids. CDR3 protein: CASSSQGNYGYTF. The CDR3 nucleotides are TGCGCCAGCAGTTCACAGGGGAACTATGGCTACACCTTC.

The sample holds a few counts of this clone. The chain is built from TRBV7-9 and TRBJ2-1; 11 nucleotides align to TRBD1. The germline V gene encodes CDR1 SEHNR and CDR2 FQNEAQ (reference sequence). CDR3 length: 15 amino acids. With V trimmed by 5 bases and J by 7 bases, 7 bases remained unmatched. The CDR3: CASSRGTGGKNEQFF. The CDR3 nucleotides are TGTGCCAGCAGCCGCGGGACAGGGGGGAAGAATGAGCAGTTCTTC.

This chain links TRBV4-3 with TRBJ2-3; D is possibly TRBD2 (5 bases). This CDR3 is 15 amino acids long. V lost 0 bases to trimming and J lost 4 bases, with 11 bases between them. Germline V gives CDR1 LGHNA, CDR2 YSLEER. CDR3 protein: CASSQEYRGPDTQYF. The CDR3 bases are TGCGCCAGCAGCCAAGAATATCGGGGTCCAGATACGCAGTATTTT.

The chain uses TRBV5-1 and TRBJ2-1; D is ambiguous. This CDR3 is built from 14 residues. Germline V CDR1 and CDR2: SGHRS, YFSETQ. With 4 bases removed from V and 10 bases from J, the gap between germline ends came to 18 bases. The CDR3 DNA reads TGCGCCAGCAGCCCCGCTAACCGACCCTCCGAGCAGTTCTTC. It yields the protein CASSPANRPSEQFF.

This chain joins TRBV2 and TRBJ1-6; D is ambiguous. With 0 bases removed from V and 8 bases from J, the gap between germline ends came to 14 bases. In germline, CDR1 is SNHLY, CDR2 FYNNEI. The CDR3 extends over 16 amino acids. DNA of the CDR3: TGTGCCAGCAGTGAAGCGCGGAGCAGATCTGATTCACCCCTCCACTTT. Amino acids: CASSEARSRSDSPLHF.

In its sample, this clone was seen once. This chain connects TRBV6-5 to TRBJ1-5; D is uncertain. Trimming shortened V by 4 bases and J by 5 bases, and 3 bases separated the two germline ends. This CDR3 region has 11 residues. Looked up from germline, CDR1 is MNHEY and CDR2 is SVGAGI. CDR3 loop: CASSSHQPQHF. CDR3 bases: TGTGCCAGCAGTTCCCATCAGCCCCAGCATTTT.

The chain recombines TRBV15 with TRBJ2-2, with D possibly being TRBD1 (5 bases). Deletions cut 3 bases from V and 0 bases from J, with 8 bases between. The germline gives CDR1 LNHNV, CDR2 YYDKDF (reference sequence). The CDR3 consists of 15 residues. CDR3 nucleotides: TGTGCCACCAGCAGCCGGACACCGAACACCGGGGAGCTGTTTTTT. Translated: CATSSRTPNTGELFF.

The rearrangement uses TRBV7-2 and TRBJ1-2; 9 nucleotides match TRBD1. The CDR3 consists of 16 residues. Trimming at V came to 0 bases and at J to 5 bases, leaving 7 bases not matched to a gene. Germline V gives CDR1 SGHTA, CDR2 FQGNSA. The CDR3 coding sequence is TGTGCCAGCAGCTTAGCGCTCGGGACAGGGATTTATGGCTACACCTTC. This sequence encodes CASSLALGTGIYGYTF.

This chain uses TRBV9 with TRBJ2-3; D unclear. This CDR3 has 15 amino acids. V was pared by 0 bases and J by 2 bases, with 10 bases between. Germline-derived CDR1 and CDR2 are SGDLS and YYNGEE. DNA for the CDR3: TGTGCCAGCAGCGTAGATGGCGAATCCACAGATACGCAGTATTTT. Translated, it gives CASSVDGESTDTQYF. The whole variable domain, filled in from reference TRBV9 and TRBJ2-3, reads DSGVTQTPKHLITATGQRVTLRCSPRSGDLSVYWYQQSLDQGLQFLIQYYNGEERAKGNILERFSAQQFPDLHSELNLSSLELGDSALYFCASSVDGESTDTQYFGPGTRLTVL.

This chain joins TRBV2 and TRBJ1-1; D uncertain. CDR3 length: 14 amino acids. V shed 2 bases and J shed 4 bases, with 11 bases lying between them. CDR1 is SNHLY, CDR2 FYNNEI, per germline. The CDR3 protein is CASSEFPRGTEAFF. In DNA, the CDR3 is TGTGCCAGCAGTGAATTCCCCCGGGGCACTGAAGCTTTCTTT.

This rearrangement joins TRBV29-1 to TRBJ1-1, with 8 bases identical to TRBD1. The germline gives CDR1 SQVTM, CDR2 ANQGSEA. Trimming at V came to 6 bases and at J to 8 bases, leaving 14 bases not matched to a gene. The CDR3 is 14 residues long. CDR3 in DNA: TGCAGCGTGGAGGGTCCGGACAGGGAAGCCGAAGCTTTCTTT. This codes for CSVEGPDREAEAFF. Drawing the rest from reference TRBV29-1 and TRBJ1-1, the complete variable domain is SAVISQKPSRDICQRGTSLTIQCQVDSQVTMMFWYRQQPGQSLTLIATANQGSEATYESGFVIDKFPISRPNLTFSTLTVSNMSPEDSSIYLCSVEGPDREAEAFFGQGTRLTVV.

The rearrangement joins TRBV11-2 to TRBJ1-1; D not certain. The CDR3 loop spans 15 amino acids. The V gene's germline CDR1 is SGHAT and CDR2 FQNNGV. V was pared by 1 base and J by 5 bases, with 14 bases between. CDR3 sequence (DNA): TGTGCCAGCAGCTTAGTATCGGGGTTCGGGACTGAAGCTTTCTTT. Protein product: CASSLVSGFGTEAFF.

The rearrangement uses TRBV27 and TRBJ2-2, with D unclear. The CDR3 totals 13 residues. Germline lookup yields CDR1 MNHEY and CDR2 SMNVEV (reference sequence). V gave up 3 bases and J gave up 4 bases, with 6 bases separating them. The CDR3 loop reads CASSLIITGELFF. DNA of the CDR3: TGTGCCAGCAGTTTGATTATCACCGGGGAGCTGTTTTTT.

This chain links TRBV5-5 with TRBJ2-2, with D perhaps assigned TRBD1 or TRBD2 (5 bases each). Germline values: CDR1 SGHKS, CDR2 YYEKEE (reference sequence). V was clipped by 0 bases and J by 6 bases, with 9 bases between them. CDR3 size: 14 residues. Here the CDR3 DNA reads TGTGCCAGCAGCTTGGAGTGGGGGTCCGGGGAGCTGTTTTTT. Translated, it gives CASSLEWGSGELFF.

The chain has TRBV5-5 and TRBJ1-1; D uncertain. Per the germline V gene, CDR1 is SGHKS and CDR2 is YYEKEE (reference sequence). This CDR3 spans 12 amino acids. Trimming cost V 4 bases and J 4 bases, with 8 bases left between them. The CDR3 reads CASSQRLTEAFF. Written as DNA, the CDR3 is TGTGCCAGCAGCCAACGGCTCACTGAAGCTTTCTTT.

This chain uses TRBV5-8 with TRBJ1-5, with a possible D match to TRBD1 (5 bases). Germline V gives CDR1 SGHTS, CDR2 YDEGEE. The CDR3 covers 16 residues. Trimming took 3 bases from V and 5 from J, leaving 18 bases between them. Here the CDR3 reads CASSSRRGGGDQPQHF. In DNA form, the CDR3 reads TGTGCCAGCAGCTCCCGACGGGGGGGTGGAGATCAGCCCCAGCATTTT. The full variable domain, with the rest looked up from reference TRBV5-8 and TRBJ1-5, is EAGVTQSPTHLIKTRGQQATLRCSPISGHTSVYWYQQALGLGLQFLLWYDEGEERNRGNFPPRFSGRQFPNYSSELNVNALELEDSALYLCASSSRRGGGDQPQHFGDGTRLSIL.

In this sample, this clone turned up once. The rearrangement links TRBV5-6 to TRBJ1-2; no clear D gene. Trimming took 6 bases from V and 5 from J, leaving 17 bases between them. CDR1 is SGHDT, CDR2 YYEEEE, per germline. This CDR3 is 14 amino acids long. This chain's CDR3 is CASTPVGRRYGYTF. DNA for the CDR3: TGTGCCAGCACCCCCGTGGGCAGACGATATGGCTACACCTTC.

The chain recombines TRBV15 with TRBJ2-1; 12 bases map to TRBD2. The junction had 5 bases not matched to a gene; V was cut back by 1 base and J by 1 base. The CDR3 sequence is 18 residues long. Germline CDR1 LNHNV, CDR2 YYDKDF (reference sequence). The CDR3 sequence: CATSRGTSGVRSYNEQFF. The CDR3 nucleotides read TGTGCCACCAGCAGAGGGACTAGCGGGGTACGGTCCTACAATGAGCAGTTCTTC.

This sequence joins TRBV14 and TRBJ1-1; D possibly corresponds to TRBD1 (5 bases). Germline assignment: CDR1 SGHDN and CDR2 FVKESK. This CDR3 region has 14 residues. The V and J ends lost 3 bases and 4 bases respectively, with 12 bases between them. The CDR3 DNA reads TGTGCCAGCAGCCAGAGCAGGGTGGGCACTGAAGCTTTCTTT. This sequence encodes CASSQSRVGTEAFF.

This chain links TRBV28 with TRBJ1-6, with 10 bases fitting TRBD1. Germline assignment: CDR1 MDHEN and CDR2 SYDVKM. CDR3 length: 15 amino acids. The junction had 4 bases not matched to a gene; V was cut back by 1 base and J by 10 bases. CDR3 residues: CASSLLTGGASPLHF. CDR3 coding DNA: TGTGCCAGCAGTTTATTGACAGGGGGCGCCTCACCCCTCCACTTT.

The chain recombines TRBV5-6 with TRBJ2-7; D gene uncertain. Germline-derived CDR1 and CDR2 are SGHDT and YYEEEE. The CDR3 runs to 12 residues. Trimming pared 2 bases from V and 2 bases from J, leaving 5 bases between. The CDR3 DNA sequence: TGTGCCAGCAGCTTAAACACCTACGAGCAGTACTTC. Translation: CASSLNTYEQYF.

The chain links TRBV9 to TRBJ2-7, with TRBD1 identical over 8 bases. The trim removed 1 base at V and 2 bases at J, leaving 2 bases unmatched. The CDR3 has 14 residues. Germline lookup yields CDR1 SGDLS and CDR2 YYNGEE. CDR3 protein: CASSVTGGTYEQYF. The DNA for the CDR3 is TGTGCCAGCAGCGTAACAGGGGGGACCTACGAGCAGTACTTC.

The chain joins TRBV7-9 to TRBJ1-2; D not certain. V was cut by 3 bases and J by 6 bases, with 14 bases left in between. CDR3 length: 14 residues. From germline, CDR1 is SEHNR and CDR2 FQNEAQ (reference sequence). The CDR3 DNA follows: TGTGCCAGCAGCTTGGGCCGCACACATAATGGCTACACCTTC. This codes for CASSLGRTHNGYTF.

The chain links TRBV11-3 to TRBJ1-6, with D possibly matching TRBD1 (6 bases). The CDR3 totals 13 residues. Germline V gene lookup returns CDR1 SGHNT and CDR2 YENEEA. V was clipped by 4 bases and J by 13 bases, with 14 bases between them. Written as DNA, the CDR3 is TGTGCCAGCAGCTCAGGGGACAATCTGCCCCTCCACTTT. Protein sequence: CASSSGDNLPLHF.

The V gene is TRBV5-1, the J gene TRBJ2-7, with a weak D call TRBD2 (6 bases). Trimming pared 0 bases from V and 3 bases from J, leaving 19 bases between. CDR1 SGHRS and CDR2 YFSETQ come from the germline V gene. The CDR3 runs to 17 residues. CDR3 region: CASSLAPTWPGVYEQYF. CDR3 coding DNA: TGCGCCAGCAGCTTGGCCCCGACGTGGCCGGGGGTCTACGAGCAGTACTTC.

The chain links TRBV5-4 to TRBJ2-1; tentatively, D is TRBD1 or TRBD2 (6 bases each). Germline V gives CDR1 SGHNT, CDR2 YYREEE (reference sequence). This CDR3 contains 16 residues. V was shortened by 0 bases and J by 5 bases, with 15 bases between the two germline ends. CDR3 DNA sequence: TGTGCCAGCAGCTTGGAGAGGGGGGCCCTCGACAATGAGCAGTTCTTC. It encodes CASSLERGALDNEQFF.